These T cell receptor beta chains were read from a single sample in a study of graft-versus-host responses after intestinal transplantation. Only in-frame clones appear in the TCRdb table, and some are missing; sequencing was by immunoSEQ multiplex PCR. Among about 69,000 clones listed, roughly 92% were seen once. Sequencing was performed on bone marrow, taken roughly 110 weeks after intestinal transplantation. Receptors originate from a human patient who received an intestinal transplant, so some T cells may come from the graft donor. CDR3s include the opening cysteine and the closing phenylalanine or tryptophan. Each record gives: J gene, D gene, CDR3 length, clone size, V gene, CDR3 DNA, CDR3 protein. A D gene is named only where the DNA matches it firmly. Size values are once, few and many counts, or a class for expanded clones, and some rows have none.

TRBJ2-7,TRBD2,16,-,TRBV19,TGTGCCAGTAGTATAGTGACGGGAGGATGGGTCGACGAGCAGTACTTC,CASSIVTGGWVDEQYF
TRBJ2-1,-,14,-,TRBV4-1,TGCGCCAGCAGCCAAGCGGGGTCCTACAATGAGCAGTTCTTC,CASSQAGSYNEQFF
TRBJ2-7,-,15,-,TRBV27,TGTGCCAGCAGACAACTAGGGGGTGACCCCTACGAGCAGTACTTC,CASRQLGGDPYEQYF
TRBJ2-5,-,15,-,TRBV5-1,TGCGCCAGCAGCTTGGTACCGGGGGCCGGGGAGACCCAGTACTTC,CASSLVPGAGETQYF
TRBJ1-1,TRBD1,17,once,TRBV28,TGTGCCAGCAGCCACGAAAGACAGGGGTTTATGAACACTGAAGCTTTCTTT,CASSHERQGFMNTEAFF
TRBJ2-7,TRBD2,17,-,TRBV5-1,TGCGCCAGCAGCTTGGTGGGACTAGCGGGAGGGGACTACGAGCAGTACTTC,CASSLVGLAGGDYEQYF
TRBJ2-3,-,13,-,TRBV7-9,TGTGCCAGTGACATGCAATACACAGATACGCAGTATTTT,CASDMQYTDTQYF
TRBJ2-7,-,16,-,TRBV5-1,TGCGCCAGCAGCTTAGGGTTAGCCGGGACCATCGTCGAGCAGTACTTC,CASSLGLAGTIVEQYF
TRBJ2-3,TRBD2,15,-,TRBV6-4,TGTGCCAGCTCGGCGGGGGGGCTCCGCACAGATACGCAGTATTTT,CASSAGGLRTDTQYF
TRBJ1-5,-,15,-,TRBV6-1,TGTGCCAGCAGTGAAGCGGGACGGCAGAATCAGCCCCAGCATTTT,CASSEAGRQNQPQHF
TRBJ1-2,-,12,-,TRBV2,TGTGCCAGCAGAGAACAGGCCTATGGCTACACCTTC,CASREQAYGYTF
TRBJ1-5,-,17,-,TRBV28,TGTGCCAGCAGCCCCCCGGGCTATTCTACGAGCAATCAGCCCCAGCATTTT,CASSPPGYSTSNQPQHF
TRBJ2-7,TRBD2,14,-,TRBV5-4,TGTGCCAGCAGCGAATGGACTAGCGCCTACGAGCAGTACTTC,CASSEWTSAYEQYF
TRBJ2-1,-,11,-,TRBV2,TGTGCCAGCAGTCCCTACAATGAGCAGTTCTTC,CASSPYNEQFF
TRBJ2-5,-,15,-,TRBV5-3,TGTGCCAGAAGCTCGGGGGGCGCAAATATGGGGACCCAGTACTTC,CARSSGGANMGTQYF
TRBJ2-2,-,16,-,TRBV7-9,TGTGCCAGCAGCCCAAGGAGCGGTGGGAACACCGGGGAGCTGTTTTTT,CASSPRSGGNTGELFF
TRBJ2-6,-,12,-,TRBV19,TGTGCCAGTAGTCCTGGGGCCAACGTCCTGACTTTC,CASSPGANVLTF
TRBJ1-6,-,15,-,TRBV9,TGTGCCAGCAGCGTAGACAGTCTCCTTAATTCACCCCTCCACTTT,CASSVDSLLNSPLHF
TRBJ1-6,-,14,-,TRBV9,TGTGCCAGCAGCGTAGAGGGGTATAATTCACCCCTCCACTTT,CASSVEGYNSPLHF
TRBJ2-3,TRBD2,20,-,TRBV11-2,TGTGCCAGCAGCTTAGACGCCGCACCCGAACTAGCGGGGGACACAGATACGCAGTATTTT,CASSLDAAPELAGDTDTQYF
TRBJ2-3,TRBD2,14,-,TRBV6-5,TGTGCCAGCAGTAGCGGGAGGGCCACAGATACGCAGTATTTT,CASSSGRATDTQYF
TRBJ1-6,-,14,-,TRBV30,TGTGCCTGGGCCTTCGGGTCCTATAATTCACCCCTCCACTTT,CAWAFGSYNSPLHF
TRBJ2-5,TRBD2,16,-,TRBV6-5,TGTGCCAGCAGTTATACTAGCGGGGGGTTCCAAGAGACCCAGTACTTC,CASSYTSGGFQETQYF
TRBJ2-3,-,15,once,TRBV7-6,TGTGCCAGCAGCTTAGTCGGACTTAGCTCCGATACGCAGTATTTT,CASSLVGLSSDTQYF
TRBJ2-3,TRBD1,19,-,TRBV15,TGTGCCACCAGCAGAGAGGACAGGGGCCACCTCCGACGCACAGATACGCAGTATTTT,CATSREDRGHLRRTDTQYF
TRBJ2-5,-,12,-,TRBV7-6,TGTGCCAGCAGCCCGTGGGGAGAGACCCAGTACTTC,CASSPWGETQYF
TRBJ2-1,TRBD2,15,-,TRBV6-6,TGTGCCAGCAGTTACATCAGCGGGAGTTACAATGAGCAGTTCTTC,CASSYISGSYNEQFF
TRBJ2-3,-,17,-,TRBV2,TGTGCCAGCAGTGAAGGGGTTTTAGCGGTTCACACAGATACGCAGTATTTT,CASSEGVLAVHTDTQYF
TRBJ2-1,TRBD2,14,-,TRBV10-1,TGCGCCAGCAGTGCTCTAGCGGATAACAATGAGCAGTTCTTC,CASSALADNNEQFF
TRBJ2-2,-,15,-,TRBV7-3,TGTGCCAGCAGCTTAACGGCCGGGGAATTCGGGGAGCTGTTTTTT,CASSLTAGEFGELFF
TRBJ1-2,-,14,-,TRBV5-1,TGCGCCAGCAGCTCGTGCCGGGACATGCGGGGCTACACCTTC,CASSSCRDMRGYTF
TRBJ1-3,-,13,-,TRBV5-1,TGCGCCAGCAGCTTGGAACCTGGAAACACCATATATTTT,CASSLEPGNTIYF
TRBJ1-6,TRBD1,16,-,TRBV6-1,TGTGCCAGCAGTGAAGCGCCGGGACAGGCCAATTCACCCCTCCACTTT,CASSEAPGQANSPLHF
TRBJ1-2,-,13,-,TRBV19,TGTGCCAGTATCAAGGGGGAGGGCTATGGCTACACCTTC,CASIKGEGYGYTF
TRBJ1-4,-,14,-,TRBV5-6,TGTGCCAGCAGCCTGGCGTCAACTAATGAAAAACTGTTTTTT,CASSLASTNEKLFF
TRBJ2-7,-,16,-,TRBV4-1,TGCGCCAGCAGCCAAGAACCAGGGCCCAGGAACTACGAGCAGTACTTC,CASSQEPGPRNYEQYF
TRBJ2-2,-,15,-,TRBV7-3,TGTGCCAGCAGCTATGGACGGACGAACACCGGGGAGCTGTTTTTT,CASSYGRTNTGELFF
TRBJ1-1,-,14,-,TRBV4-2,TGTGCCAGCAGCCAAGATGGGGATACAGGGAAGGCTTTCTTT,CASSQDGDTGKAFF
TRBJ2-1,-,14,-,TRBV6-5,TGTGCCAGCAGATCGGTTGACCGTTACCGTGAGCAGTTCTTC,CASRSVDRYREQFF
TRBJ2-1,-,14,-,TRBV14,TGTGCCAGCAGCCAAGAAGCGAGTTTCAATGAGCAGTTCTTC,CASSQEASFNEQFF
TRBJ2-1,TRBD2,13,-,TRBV7-2,TGTGCCAGCAGCGCGATACTAGCGTCTGAGCAGTTCTTC,CASSAILASEQFF
TRBJ2-2,TRBD2,15,-,TRBV19,TGTGCCAGTAGTAGGGTAGCGGGAGACACCGGGGAGCTGTTTTTT,CASSRVAGDTGELFF
TRBJ2-1,-,17,-,TRBV11-2,TGTGCCAGCAGCTTAGGAAGCCGGGTCCACACATTGAGTGAGCAGTTCTTC,CASSLGSRVHTLSEQFF
TRBJ2-7,-,13,-,TRBV9,TGTGCCAGCCTGGTGGTGGGGACCTACGAGCAGTACTTC,CASLVVGTYEQYF
TRBJ2-5,TRBD2,15,-,TRBV27,TGTGCCAGCAGTACTAGCGGGGGGACCCAAGAGACCCAGTACTTC,CASSTSGGTQETQYF
TRBJ1-6,-,14,-,TRBV15,TGTGCCACCAGCAGAGATCTGGGGAATTCACCCCTCCACTTT,CATSRDLGNSPLHF
TRBJ2-7,TRBD2,15,-,TRBV7-2,TGTGCCAGCAGCCTCGAGAGCGGGAGTGGCTACGAGCAGTACTTC,CASSLESGSGYEQYF
TRBJ2-3,-,16,-,TRBV5-1,TGCGCCAGCAGCCCAGGAAGAGATACACGCACAGATACGCAGTATTTT,CASSPGRDTRTDTQYF
TRBJ2-7,-,11,-,TRBV18,TGTGCCAGCTCACCTGGACGCGAGCAGTACTTC,CASSPGREQYF
TRBJ2-5,-,13,-,TRBV7-3,TGTGCCAGCAGCTTGGGGCAGTGGGAGACCCAGTACTTC,CASSLGQWETQYF
TRBJ1-1,-,13,-,TRBV11-2,TGTGCCAGCAGCTCCGTCGGGAGGGTTGGAGCTTTCTTT,CASSSVGRVGAFF
TRBJ1-1,-,15,few,TRBV14,TGTGCCAGCAGCCAAGATCCAGGGGTTGCCACTGAAGCTTTCTTT,CASSQDPGVATEAFF
TRBJ1-1,-,18,-,TRBV9,TGTGCCAGCAGCGTAAATGTAGGGGGAGCACTACTGAACACTGAAGCTTTCTTT,CASSVNVGGALLNTEAFF
TRBJ2-7,TRBD1,13,-,TRBV5-1,TGCGCCAGCAGCTTGTCAGGGGGCGACGAGCAGTACTTC,CASSLSGGDEQYF